One and the same sample provided the 9 T cell receptor beta chains below, sequenced in a study of shared clonotypes between healthy human individuals (dated by TCRdb to 2018 to 2021). Library preparation employed the immunoSEQ multiplex PCR assay. Sourced from immuneACCESS, this table was stored by TCRdb with only in-frame sequences that have V and J called. A share of the clones is absent; for the studies checked, an unresolved V gene accounts for under half, and the remainder has no known explanation. The sample yields about 2.4 million clones; under 95% were counted once. 0.36% of the sample rests with the top ten. Sequencing was done on a sample of naive CD4+ T cells from PBMCs. This sample's cell subset or site label indicates: CD45RA+ positively selected. The receptor set was obtained from a man between 18 and 29 years old in good health. Some clones in this sample may be carry-over from other donors' samples.

This chain links TRBV7-3 with TRBJ2-7; TRBD2 aligns across 10 bases. With 1 base clipped from V and 3 bases from J, the junction kept 3 bases outside the gene matches. Germline lookup yields CDR1 SGHTA and CDR2 FQGTGA. The CDR3 has 15 residues. The CDR3 DNA sequence: TGTGCCAGCAGCTTAATGGCTAGCGGGAGCTACGAGCAGTACTTC. This codes for CASSLMASGSYEQYF.

Remarks on this clone: This same CDR3 is encoded by further DNA sequences in the sample. The rearrangement uses TRBV5-4 and TRBJ2-1; no clear D gene. The CDR3 totals 13 residues. Trimming pared 4 bases from V and 0 bases from J, leaving 5 bases between. Germline-derived CDR1 and CDR2 are SGHNT and YYREEE (reference sequence). CDR3 nucleotides: TGTGCCAGCAGCCCAAGCTCCTACAATGAGCAGTTCTTC. Translated, it gives CASSPSSYNEQFF.

The gene calls are TRBV5-4 and TRBJ2-1; weak D call: TRBD2 (6 bases). Germline lookup yields CDR1 SGHNT and CDR2 YYREEE (reference sequence). Trimming removed 1 base at V and 2 bases at J, with 10 bases between. The CDR3 loop spans 15 amino acids. The CDR3 loop is CASSLNSGAYNEQFF. The DNA for the CDR3 is TGTGCCAGCAGCTTGAATAGCGGAGCCTACAATGAGCAGTTCTTC.

V and J are TRBV4-2 and TRBJ1-1; D possibly corresponds to TRBD1 (5 bases). V lost 4 bases to trimming and J lost 3 bases, with 27 bases between them. This CDR3 contains 19 residues. Per germline, CDR1 LGHNA and CDR2 YNFKEQ. The CDR3 sequence: CASSPTTRDSVGKDTEAFF. The DNA of the CDR3 is TGTGCCAGCAGCCCGACCACCCGGGACTCAGTGGGCAAGGACACTGAAGCTTTCTTT.

This chain links TRBV7-9 with TRBJ1-2; D remains ambiguous. The ends were cut back, 5 bases at V and 4 bases at J, with 17 bases in the middle. This CDR3 spans 15 amino acids. Per the germline V gene, CDR1 is SEHNR and CDR2 is FQNEAQ (reference sequence). In DNA, the CDR3 is TGTGCCAGCAGCCCCCGCAACAGTAGACCCTATGGCTACACCTTC. Translation gives CASSPRNSRPYGYTF. Together with reference TRBV7-9 and TRBJ1-2, the CDR3 gives the full variable domain: DTGVSQNPRHKITKRGQNVTFRCDPISEHNRLYWYRQTLGQGPEFLTYFQNEAQLEKSRLLSDRFSAERPKGSFSTLEIQRTEQGDSAMYLCASSPRNSRPYGYTFGSGTRLTVV.

The chain employs TRBV5-1 and TRBJ2-5; 16 positions agree with TRBD2. Per germline, CDR1 SGHRS and CDR2 YFSETQ. This CDR3 has 17 amino acids. V gave up 4 bases and J gave up 5 bases; unmatched junction bases: 8. CDR3 residues: CASSDGTSGRAAETQYF. The DNA for the CDR3 is TGCGCCAGCAGCGACGGGACTAGCGGGAGGGCCGCGGAGACCCAGTACTTC. Looking up the rest from reference TRBV5-1 and TRBJ2-5 gives the full variable domain: KAGVTQTPRYLIKTRGQQVTLSCSPISGHRSVSWYQQTPGQGLQFLFEYFSETQRNKGNFPGRFSGRQFSNSRSEMNVSTLELGDSALYLCASSDGTSGRAAETQYFGPGTRLLVL.

The chain carries TRBV25-1 and TRBJ1-1; D is possibly TRBD1 (5 bases). In germline, CDR1 is MGHDK, CDR2 SYGVNS. The CDR3 extends over 13 amino acids. The V and J ends lost 6 bases and 1 base respectively, with 9 bases between them. The CDR3 DNA reads as TGTGCCAGCAGGGAAGGGGCGAACACTGAAGCTTTCTTT. Protein: CASREGANTEAFF.

The chain employs TRBV15 and TRBJ2-5, with D perhaps TRBD1 (5 bases). Trimming pared 1 base from V and 3 bases from J, leaving 9 bases between. Germline V lookup: CDR1 LNHNV, CDR2 YYDKDF (reference sequence). The CDR3 covers 14 residues. The CDR3 sequence: CATSRAGLEETQYF. The CDR3 DNA sequence: TGTGCCACCAGCAGAGCAGGGTTGGAAGAGACCCAGTACTTC.

As regards this clone: Other DNA sequences within the sample encode an identical CDR3. The rearrangement links TRBV20-1 to TRBJ1-2; D might be TRBD1 (5 bases). The CDR3 has 11 amino acids. CDR1 is DFQATT and CDR2 is SNEGSKA in the germline V gene (reference sequence). V was trimmed by 3 bases and J by 5 bases, leaving 7 bases between them. CDR3 loop: CSASSGYGYTF. The CDR3 DNA is TGCAGTGCTAGCTCAGGGTATGGCTACACCTTC.